Shown below are 8 T cell receptor beta chains from a single sample sequenced in a study of blood T cells in healthy people across ages. It was with a sample-barcoded 5' primer and a J-beta primer mix that a second PCR of roughly 6 to 12 cycles was run. TCRdb called the 5' RACE reads again in MiXCR, with one record for every CDR3 protein. The sample consists of 700,000 to 850,000 distinct CDR3 sequences, approximately 35% of them appearing once. The sequenced sample was blood. Source of these receptors: a man aged 18 to 30 in good health.

The chain uses TRBV7-2 and TRBJ2-1; 7 bases map to TRBD2. The junction had 8 bases not matched to a gene; V was cut back by 7 bases and J by 8 bases. The CDR3 is 13 residues long. The V gene's germline CDR1 is SGHTA and CDR2 FQGNSA. CDR3 protein: CASNRDYRYEQFF. The CDR3 DNA sequence: TGTGCCAGCAATCGGGACTATCGGTATGAGCAGTTCTTC.

Only a few counts were recorded for this clonotype. V is TRBV6-2 or TRBV6-3 and J is TRBJ2-3; the D is unclear. Trimming removed 8 bases at V and 5 bases at J, with 8 bases between. Germline-derived CDR1 and CDR2 are MNHEY and SVGEGT. This CDR3 contains 11 residues. CDR3 in amino acids: CASGDGDTQYF. The CDR3 DNA reads as TGTGCCAGCGGGGATGGAGATACGCAGTATTTT.

The chain uses TRBV12-5 and TRBJ1-5, with 7 bases aligning to TRBD1. This CDR3 is built from 14 residues. Germline V CDR1 and CDR2: LGHNT, FRNRAP. After removal of 5 bases from V and 2 bases from J, the junction contained 3 bases not matched to a gene. CDR3 region: CASGTGQGNQPQHF. The CDR3 bases are TGTGCTAGTGGTACAGGACAGGGCAATCAGCCCCAGCATTTT.

The chain uses TRBV20-1 and TRBJ1-5, with TRBD1 identical over 9 bases. This CDR3 is 17 amino acids long. J gave up 1 base and V 6 bases, and 13 bases lay outside the gene matches. The V gene's germline CDR1 is DFQATT and CDR2 SNEGSKA (reference sequence). CDR3 DNA: TGCAGTGCGACAAGCCCGGGACAGGGTGGGAGCAATCAGCCCCAGCATTTT. As protein: CSATSPGQGGSNQPQHF.

V usage is TRBV9 and J usage is TRBJ2-5; 8 bases fit TRBD1. The CDR3 runs 15 residues. V lost 2 bases, J lost 4 bases, and 7 bases stayed unmatched. From germline, CDR1 is SGDLS and CDR2 YYNGEE. The CDR3 sequence: CASSVRTGSVETQYF. For the CDR3, the DNA is TGTGCCAGCAGCGTCCGGACAGGGTCGGTAGAGACCCAGTACTTC.

This clonotype was counted between two and nine times. The chain has TRBV2 and TRBJ2-3, with 11 bases that match TRBD2. CDR1 SNHLY and CDR2 FYNNEI come from the germline V gene. Trimming at V came to 6 bases and at J to 2 bases, leaving 7 bases not matched to a gene. The CDR3 runs 16 residues. CDR3 sequence reads: CASRPTSGTFTDTQYF. The CDR3 nucleotides read TGTGCCAGCAGGCCGACTAGCGGGACGTTCACAGATACGCAGTATTTT.

The chain links TRBV30 to TRBJ1-4; 9 bases line up with TRBD1. The CDR3 is 15 amino acids. CDR1 and CDR2 (germline): GTSNPN, SVGIG (reference sequence). With 2 bases clipped from V and 5 bases from J, the junction kept 6 bases outside the gene matches. CDR3 sequence: CAWSHLGTGNEKLFF. As DNA, the CDR3 is TGTGCCTGGAGTCATCTTGGGACAGGGAATGAAAAACTGTTTTTT.

This clonotype showed up just a few times. This chain uses TRBV20-1 with TRBJ2-7; D gene ambiguous. The better agreement between TRBJ2-4 and the DNA end casts doubt on the J call. Germline lookup yields CDR1 DFQATT and CDR2 SNEGSKA (reference sequence). The CDR3 has 15 residues. Written as DNA, the CDR3 is TGCAGTGCTAGAGAAGCCGCCTCGCACATCAACATTCAGTACTTC. It codes for CSAREAASHINIQYF.